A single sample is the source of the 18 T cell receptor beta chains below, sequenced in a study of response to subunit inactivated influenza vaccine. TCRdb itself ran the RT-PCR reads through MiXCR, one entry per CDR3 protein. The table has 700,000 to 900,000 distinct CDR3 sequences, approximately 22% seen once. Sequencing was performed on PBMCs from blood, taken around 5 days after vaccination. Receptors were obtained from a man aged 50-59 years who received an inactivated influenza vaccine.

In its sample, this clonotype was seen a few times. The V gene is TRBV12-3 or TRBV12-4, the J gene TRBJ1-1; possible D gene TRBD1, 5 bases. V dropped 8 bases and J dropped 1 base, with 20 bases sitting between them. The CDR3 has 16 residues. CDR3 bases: TGTGCCAGCTCAAACCGGGACGTCGATACGAACACTGAAGCTTTCTTT. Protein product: CASSNRDVDTNTEAFF.

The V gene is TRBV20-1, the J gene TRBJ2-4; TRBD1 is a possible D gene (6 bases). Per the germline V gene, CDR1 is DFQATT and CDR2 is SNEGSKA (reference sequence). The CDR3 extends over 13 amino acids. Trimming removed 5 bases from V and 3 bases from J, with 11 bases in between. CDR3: CSAADRVKNIQYF. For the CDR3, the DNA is TGCAGTGCTGCGGACAGAGTCAAAAACATTCAGTACTTC.

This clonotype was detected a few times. In nucleotides, the CDR3 is TGTGCCACCAGTGATTTGTGGGGCTCCGGGGAGCTGTTTTTT. Its translation is CATSDLWGSGELFF. The chain has TRBV24-1 and TRBJ2-2, with D possibly being TRBD1 (5 bases). The CDR3 is made up of 14 amino acids. Per germline, CDR1 KGHDR and CDR2 SFDVKD. Between the trimmed V and J ends, which lost 0 bases and 6 bases, there was a span of 7 bases.

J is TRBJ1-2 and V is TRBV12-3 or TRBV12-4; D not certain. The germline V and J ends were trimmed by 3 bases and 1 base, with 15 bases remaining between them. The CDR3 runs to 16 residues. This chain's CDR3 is CASSFAGRISNYGYTF. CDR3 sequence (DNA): TGTGCCAGCAGTTTTGCAGGTCGGATCAGTAACTATGGCTACACCTTC.

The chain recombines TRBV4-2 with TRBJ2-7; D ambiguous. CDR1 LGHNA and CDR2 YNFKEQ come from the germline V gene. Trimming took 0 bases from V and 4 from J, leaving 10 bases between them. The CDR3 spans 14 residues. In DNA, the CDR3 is TGTGCCAGCAGCCAAGACAGCGTAAGATACGAGCAGTACTTC. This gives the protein CASSQDSVRYEQYF.

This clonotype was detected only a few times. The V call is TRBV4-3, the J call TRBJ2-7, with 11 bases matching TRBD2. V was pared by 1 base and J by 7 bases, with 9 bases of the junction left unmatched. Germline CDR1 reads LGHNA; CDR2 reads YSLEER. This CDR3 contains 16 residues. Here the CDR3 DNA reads TGCGCCAGCAGCCAAGGTGCTAGCGGGAGGTCGGGAGAGCAGTACTTC. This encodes CASSQGASGRSGEQYF.

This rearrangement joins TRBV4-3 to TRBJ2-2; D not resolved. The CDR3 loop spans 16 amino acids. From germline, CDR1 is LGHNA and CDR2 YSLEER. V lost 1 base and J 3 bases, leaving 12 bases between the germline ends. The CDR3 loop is CASSQAVGRHTGELFF. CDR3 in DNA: TGCGCCAGCAGCCAAGCCGTAGGCAGACACACCGGGGAGCTGTTTTTT.

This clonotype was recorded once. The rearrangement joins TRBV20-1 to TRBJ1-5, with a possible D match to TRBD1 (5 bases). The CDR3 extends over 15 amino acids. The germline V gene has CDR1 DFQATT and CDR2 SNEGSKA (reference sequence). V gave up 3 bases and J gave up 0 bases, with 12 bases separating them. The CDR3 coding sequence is TGCAGTGCTAGGGTCTCCGGGGCTAGCAATCAGCCCCAGCATTTT. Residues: CSARVSGASNQPQHF.

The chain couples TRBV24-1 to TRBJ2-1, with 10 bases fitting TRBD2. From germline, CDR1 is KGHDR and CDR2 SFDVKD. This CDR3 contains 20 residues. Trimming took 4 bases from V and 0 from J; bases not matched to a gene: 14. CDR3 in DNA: TGTGCCACCAGTGACAGCGGGAGGGCCTCCGAAGCGAGCTCCTACAATGAGCAGTTCTTC. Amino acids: CATSDSGRASEASSYNEQFF.

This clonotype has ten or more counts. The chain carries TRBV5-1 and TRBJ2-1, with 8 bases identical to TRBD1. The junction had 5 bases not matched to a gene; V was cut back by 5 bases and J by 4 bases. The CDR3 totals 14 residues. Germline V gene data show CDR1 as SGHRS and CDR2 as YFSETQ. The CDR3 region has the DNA TGCGCCAGCAGGCGACAGGGGTCTTACAATGAGCAGTTCTTC. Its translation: CASRRQGSYNEQFF.

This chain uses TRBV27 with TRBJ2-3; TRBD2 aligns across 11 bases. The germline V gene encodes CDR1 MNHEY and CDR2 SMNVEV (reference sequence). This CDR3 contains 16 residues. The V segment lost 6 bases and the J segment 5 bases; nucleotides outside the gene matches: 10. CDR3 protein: CASSTRSGGAVDTQYF. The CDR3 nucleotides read TGTGCCAGCAGCACCCGTAGCGGGGGGGCTGTAGATACGCAGTATTTT.

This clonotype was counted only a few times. DNA of the CDR3: TGCAGTGCTAGAATAGGGGCGGGAGTAAAAGATACGCAGTATTTT. It yields the protein CSARIGAGVKDTQYF. The chain joins TRBV20-1 to TRBJ2-3; TRBD2 matches 7 bases. Trimming cost V 2 bases and J 5 bases; bases outside gene matches: 10. CDR3 length: 15 residues. Germline V gene lookup returns CDR1 DFQATT and CDR2 SNEGSKA (reference sequence).

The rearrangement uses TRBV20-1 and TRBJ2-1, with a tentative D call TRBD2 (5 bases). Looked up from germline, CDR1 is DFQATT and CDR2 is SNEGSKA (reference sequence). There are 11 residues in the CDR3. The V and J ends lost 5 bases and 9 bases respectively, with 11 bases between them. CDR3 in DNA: TGCAGTGCTGCGAGGGCCCGTGAGCAGTTCTTC. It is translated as CSAARAREQFF.

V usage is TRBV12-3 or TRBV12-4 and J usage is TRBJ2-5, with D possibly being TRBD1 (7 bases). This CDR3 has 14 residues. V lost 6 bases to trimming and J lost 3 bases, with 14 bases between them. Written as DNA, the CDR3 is TGTGCCAGCAGCGGAGGGGGCTGGGAAGAGACCCAGTACTTC. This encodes CASSGGGWEETQYF.

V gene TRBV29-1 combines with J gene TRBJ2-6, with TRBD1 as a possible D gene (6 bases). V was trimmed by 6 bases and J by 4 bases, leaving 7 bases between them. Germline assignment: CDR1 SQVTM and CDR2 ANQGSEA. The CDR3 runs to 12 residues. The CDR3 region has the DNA TGCAGCGTAGGGACAGGGGCCAACGTCCTGACTTTC. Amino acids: CSVGTGANVLTF. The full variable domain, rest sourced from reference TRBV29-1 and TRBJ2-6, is SAVISQKPSRDICQRGTSLTIQCQVDSQVTMMFWYRQQPGQSLTLIATANQGSEATYESGFVIDKFPISRPNLTFSTLTVSNMSPEDSSIYLCSVGTGANVLTFGAGSRLTVL.

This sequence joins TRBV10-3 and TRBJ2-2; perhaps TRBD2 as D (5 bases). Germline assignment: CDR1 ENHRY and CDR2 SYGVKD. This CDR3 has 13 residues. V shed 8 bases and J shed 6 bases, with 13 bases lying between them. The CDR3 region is CAIPGLGAGELFF. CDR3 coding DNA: TGTGCCATCCCCGGCCTCGGGGCCGGGGAGCTGTTTTTT.

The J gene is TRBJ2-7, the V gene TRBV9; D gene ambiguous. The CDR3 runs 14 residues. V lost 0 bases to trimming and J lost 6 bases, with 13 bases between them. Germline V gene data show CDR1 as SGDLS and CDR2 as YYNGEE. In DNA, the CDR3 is TGTGCCAGCAGCGTAGATCCTGGGGTGAGCGAGCAGTACTTC. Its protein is CASSVDPGVSEQYF.

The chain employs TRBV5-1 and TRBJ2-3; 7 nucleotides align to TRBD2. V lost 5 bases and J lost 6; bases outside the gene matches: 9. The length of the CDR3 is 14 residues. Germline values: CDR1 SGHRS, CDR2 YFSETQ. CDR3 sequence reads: CASRRRESSDTQYF. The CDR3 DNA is TGCGCCAGCAGAAGGCGGGAGTCAAGTGATACGCAGTATTTT. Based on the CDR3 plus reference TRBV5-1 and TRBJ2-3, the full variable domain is KAGVTQTPRYLIKTRGQQVTLSCSPISGHRSVSWYQQTPGQGLQFLFEYFSETQRNKGNFPGRFSGRQFSNSRSEMNVSTLELGDSALYLCASRRRESSDTQYFGPGTRLTVL.